Shown below are 4 T cell receptor beta chains from a single sample sequenced in a study of shared clonotypes between healthy human individuals. Method: immunoSEQ multiplex PCR; TCRdb's copy keeps in-frame clones and lacks some. The sample lists about 2.3 million clones, under 95% occurring once. Material for sequencing was naive CD4+ T cells from PBMCs. Specified subset: CD45RA+ positively selected. Receptors were obtained from a man aged 18-30 years in good health. Some clones in this sample may be carry-over from other donors' samples.

This sequence joins TRBV4-1 and TRBJ2-5, with TRBD2 identical over 10 bases. J gave up 5 bases and V 1 base, and 10 bases lay outside the gene matches. The CDR3 extends over 17 amino acids. The germline V gene encodes CDR1 MGHRA and CDR2 YSYEKL. CDR3 nucleotide sequence: TGCGCCAGCAGCCAAGTTCCTAGCGGGAGTGGGAGGGAGACCCAGTACTTC. It yields the protein CASSQVPSGSGRETQYF.

The V and J genes are TRBV30 and TRBJ2-1; D call uncertain. The germline CDR1 and CDR2 sequences are GTSNPN and SVGIG (reference sequence). Trimming removed 0 bases from V and 4 bases from J, with 7 bases in between. CDR3 size: 13 residues. In DNA form, the CDR3 reads TGTGCCTGGAGTGTAAACGGTTACAATGAGCAGTTCTTC. It specifies CAWSVNGYNEQFF.

The chain is built from TRBV4-3 and TRBJ2-6, with D hard to call. CDR3 length: 14 amino acids. V lost 4 bases to trimming and J lost 0 bases, with 4 bases between them. Germline V gene data show CDR1 as LGHNA and CDR2 as YSLEER. The CDR3, as DNA: TGCGCCAGCAGCCCTGGCTCTGGGGCCAACGTCCTGACTTTC. Translating gives CASSPGSGANVLTF.

The gene calls are TRBV5-5 and TRBJ1-2, with D perhaps TRBD1 (5 bases). The ends were cut back, 4 bases at V and 3 bases at J, with 16 bases in the middle. The germline CDR1 and CDR2 sequences are SGHKS and YYEKEE (reference sequence). The CDR3 covers 15 residues. The CDR3 protein is CASSLLPGTYYGYTF. CDR3 DNA sequence: TGTGCCAGCAGCCTCCTACCGGGGACCTACTATGGCTACACCTTC.